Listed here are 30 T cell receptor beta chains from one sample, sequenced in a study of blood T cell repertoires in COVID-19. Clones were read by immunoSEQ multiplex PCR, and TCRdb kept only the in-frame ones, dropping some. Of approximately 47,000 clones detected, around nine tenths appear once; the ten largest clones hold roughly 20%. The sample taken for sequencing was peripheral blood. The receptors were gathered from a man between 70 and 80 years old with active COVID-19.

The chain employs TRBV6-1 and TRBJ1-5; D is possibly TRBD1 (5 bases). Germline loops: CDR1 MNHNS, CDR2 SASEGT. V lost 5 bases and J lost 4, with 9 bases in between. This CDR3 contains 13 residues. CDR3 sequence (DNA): TGTGCCAGCAGTCACCGACAGAATCAGCCCCAGCATTTT. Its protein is CASSHRQNQPQHF.

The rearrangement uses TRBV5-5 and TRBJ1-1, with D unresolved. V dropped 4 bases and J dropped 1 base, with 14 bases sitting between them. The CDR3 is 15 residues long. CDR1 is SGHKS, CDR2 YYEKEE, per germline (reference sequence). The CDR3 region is CASSQEGRENTEAFF. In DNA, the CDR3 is TGTGCCAGCAGCCAGGAAGGACGGGAGAACACTGAAGCTTTCTTT.

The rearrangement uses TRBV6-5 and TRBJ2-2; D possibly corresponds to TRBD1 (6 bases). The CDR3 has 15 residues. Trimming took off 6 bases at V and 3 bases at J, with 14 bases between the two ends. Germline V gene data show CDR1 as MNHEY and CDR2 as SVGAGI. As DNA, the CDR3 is TGTGCCAGCAGCCAGGGCAGGGGATACACCGGGGAGCTGTTTTTT. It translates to CASSQGRGYTGELFF.

This chain's CDR3 is CAWSSGHQRPLHF. Here the CDR3 DNA reads TGTGCCTGGAGTTCGGGACACCAAAGACCCCTCCACTTT. The rearrangement uses TRBV30 and TRBJ1-6; tentatively, D is TRBD1 (6 bases). This CDR3 region has 13 residues. Germline values: CDR1 GTSNPN, CDR2 SVGIG (reference sequence). Trimming removed 2 bases at V and 12 bases at J, with 14 bases between.

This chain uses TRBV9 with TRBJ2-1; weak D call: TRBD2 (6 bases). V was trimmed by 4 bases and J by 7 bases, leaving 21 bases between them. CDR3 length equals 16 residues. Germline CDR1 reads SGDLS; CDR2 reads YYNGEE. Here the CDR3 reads CASSPQRNSGSNEQFF. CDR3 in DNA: TGTGCCAGCAGCCCGCAGAGGAATAGCGGTTCAAATGAGCAGTTCTTC.

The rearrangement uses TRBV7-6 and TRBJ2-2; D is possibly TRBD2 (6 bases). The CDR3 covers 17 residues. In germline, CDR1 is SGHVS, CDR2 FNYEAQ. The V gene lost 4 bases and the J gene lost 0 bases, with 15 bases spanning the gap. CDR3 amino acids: CASSSPLGLPNTGELFF. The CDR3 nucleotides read TGTGCCAGCAGCTCACCACTGGGACTCCCGAACACCGGGGAGCTGTTTTTT.

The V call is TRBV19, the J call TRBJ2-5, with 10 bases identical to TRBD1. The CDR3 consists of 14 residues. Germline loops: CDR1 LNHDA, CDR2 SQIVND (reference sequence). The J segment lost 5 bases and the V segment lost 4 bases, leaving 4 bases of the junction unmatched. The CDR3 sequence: CASSRQGAGETQYF. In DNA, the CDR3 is TGTGCCAGTAGTAGACAGGGGGCCGGGGAGACCCAGTACTTC. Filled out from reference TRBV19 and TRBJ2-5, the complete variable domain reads DGGITQSPKYLFRKEGQNVTLSCEQNLNHDAMYWYRQDPGQGLRLIYYSQIVNDFQKGDIAEGYSVSREKKESFPLTVTSAQKNPTAFYLCASSRQGAGETQYFGPGTRLLVL.

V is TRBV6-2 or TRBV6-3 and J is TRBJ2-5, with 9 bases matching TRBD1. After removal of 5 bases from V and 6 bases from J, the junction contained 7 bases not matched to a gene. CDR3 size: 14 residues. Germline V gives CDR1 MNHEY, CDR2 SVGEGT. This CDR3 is CASSRTGVGKTQYF. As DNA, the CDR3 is TGTGCCAGCAGTCGGACAGGGGTCGGAAAGACCCAGTACTTC.

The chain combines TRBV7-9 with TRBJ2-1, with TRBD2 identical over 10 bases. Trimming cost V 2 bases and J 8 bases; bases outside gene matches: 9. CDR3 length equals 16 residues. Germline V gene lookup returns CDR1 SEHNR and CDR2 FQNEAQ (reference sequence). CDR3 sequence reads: CASSLRRSSGGDEQFF. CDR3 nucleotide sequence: TGTGCCAGCAGCTTAAGGAGGTCTAGCGGGGGAGATGAGCAGTTCTTC.

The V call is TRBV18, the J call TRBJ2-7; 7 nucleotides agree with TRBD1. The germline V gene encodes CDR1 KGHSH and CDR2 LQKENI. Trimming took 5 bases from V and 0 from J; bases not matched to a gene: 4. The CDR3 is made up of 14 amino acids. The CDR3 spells CASSTGTASYEQYF. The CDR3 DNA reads TGTGCCAGCTCAACTGGGACAGCCTCCTACGAGCAGTACTTC.

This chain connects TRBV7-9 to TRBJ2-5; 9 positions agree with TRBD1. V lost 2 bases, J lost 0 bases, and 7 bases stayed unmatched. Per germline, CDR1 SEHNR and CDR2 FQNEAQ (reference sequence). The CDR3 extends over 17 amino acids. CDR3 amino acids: CASSLKGGTGHQETQYF. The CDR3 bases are TGTGCCAGCAGCTTAAAAGGGGGGACAGGGCACCAAGAGACCCAGTACTTC. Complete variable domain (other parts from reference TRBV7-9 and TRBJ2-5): DTGVSQNPRHKITKRGQNVTFRCDPISEHNRLYWYRQTLGQGPEFLTYFQNEAQLEKSRLLSDRFSAERPKGSFSTLEIQRTEQGDSAMYLCASSLKGGTGHQETQYFGPGTRLLVL.

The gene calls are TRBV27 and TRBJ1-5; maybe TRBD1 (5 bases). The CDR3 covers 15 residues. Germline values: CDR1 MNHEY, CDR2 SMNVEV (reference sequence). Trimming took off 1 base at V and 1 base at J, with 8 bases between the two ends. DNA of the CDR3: TGTGCCAGCAGTTTATTCGGACAAAGCAATCAGCCCCAGCATTTT. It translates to CASSLFGQSNQPQHF.

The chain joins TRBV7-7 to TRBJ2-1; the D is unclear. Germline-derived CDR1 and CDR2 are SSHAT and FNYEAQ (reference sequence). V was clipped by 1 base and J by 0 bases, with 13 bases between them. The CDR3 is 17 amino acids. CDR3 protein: CASSLGSLRNSYNEQFF. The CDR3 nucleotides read TGTGCCAGCAGCTTAGGTTCTTTGCGGAACTCCTACAATGAGCAGTTCTTC.

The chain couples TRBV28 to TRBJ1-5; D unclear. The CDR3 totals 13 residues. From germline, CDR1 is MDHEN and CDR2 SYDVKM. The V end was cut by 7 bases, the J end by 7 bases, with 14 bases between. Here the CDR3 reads CASTPAVGQPQHF. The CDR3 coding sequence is TGTGCCAGCACCCCAGCGGTCGGACAGCCCCAGCATTTT.

The CDR3 is CASKDGSKNIQYF. The CDR3, as DNA: TGTGCCAGCAAGGACGGGAGCAAAAACATTCAGTACTTC. J is TRBJ2-4 and V is TRBV6-5; tentatively, D is TRBD2 (6 bases). The ends were cut back, 7 bases at V and 3 bases at J, with 10 bases in the middle. Germline-derived CDR1 and CDR2 are MNHEY and SVGAGI. The CDR3 is 13 amino acids.

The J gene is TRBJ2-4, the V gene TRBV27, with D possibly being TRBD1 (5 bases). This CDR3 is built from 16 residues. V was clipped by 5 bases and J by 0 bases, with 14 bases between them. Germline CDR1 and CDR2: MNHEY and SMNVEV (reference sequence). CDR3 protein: CASSPADKIAKNIQYF. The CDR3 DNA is TGTGCCAGCAGTCCCGCGGACAAGATAGCCAAAAACATTCAGTACTTC.

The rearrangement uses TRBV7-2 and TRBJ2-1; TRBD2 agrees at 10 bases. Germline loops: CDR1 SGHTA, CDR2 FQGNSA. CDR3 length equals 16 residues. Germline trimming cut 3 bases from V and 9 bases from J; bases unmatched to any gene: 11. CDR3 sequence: CASSFNSLAGVGEQFF. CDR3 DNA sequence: TGTGCCAGCAGCTTTAATAGTCTAGCGGGAGTCGGTGAGCAGTTCTTC.

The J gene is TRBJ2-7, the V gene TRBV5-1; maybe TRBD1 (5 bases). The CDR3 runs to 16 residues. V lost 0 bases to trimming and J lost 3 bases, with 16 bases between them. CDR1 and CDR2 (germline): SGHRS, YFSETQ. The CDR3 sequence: CASSLAFSARVYEQYF. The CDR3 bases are TGCGCCAGCAGCTTGGCCTTTTCTGCCAGGGTCTACGAGCAGTACTTC.

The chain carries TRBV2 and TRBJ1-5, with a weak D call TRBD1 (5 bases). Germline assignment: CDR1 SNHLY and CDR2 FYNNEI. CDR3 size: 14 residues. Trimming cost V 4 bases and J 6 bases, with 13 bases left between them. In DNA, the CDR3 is TGTGCCAGCAGTGGGGTAGGGGAGGGTCAGCCCCAGCATTTT. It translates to CASSGVGEGQPQHF.

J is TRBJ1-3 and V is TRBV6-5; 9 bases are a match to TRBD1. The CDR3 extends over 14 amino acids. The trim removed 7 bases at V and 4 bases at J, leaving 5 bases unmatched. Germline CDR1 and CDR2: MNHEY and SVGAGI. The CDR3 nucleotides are TGTGCCAGCAAACTGACAGGGGGAGGAAACACCATATATTTT. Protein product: CASKLTGGGNTIYF.

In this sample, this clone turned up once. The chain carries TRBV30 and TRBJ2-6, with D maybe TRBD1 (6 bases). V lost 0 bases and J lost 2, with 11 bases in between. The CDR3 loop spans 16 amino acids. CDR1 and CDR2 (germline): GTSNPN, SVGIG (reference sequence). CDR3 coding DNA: TGTGCCTGGAGTGTACCGGACAGCCCTGGGGCCAACGTCCTGACTTTC. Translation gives CAWSVPDSPGANVLTF.

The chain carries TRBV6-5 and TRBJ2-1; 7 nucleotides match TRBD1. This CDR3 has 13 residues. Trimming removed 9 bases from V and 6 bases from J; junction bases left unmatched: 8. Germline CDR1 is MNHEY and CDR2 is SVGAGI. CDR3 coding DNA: TGTGCCAGTGACAGGGACATCTCCAATGAGCAGTTCTTC. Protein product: CASDRDISNEQFF.

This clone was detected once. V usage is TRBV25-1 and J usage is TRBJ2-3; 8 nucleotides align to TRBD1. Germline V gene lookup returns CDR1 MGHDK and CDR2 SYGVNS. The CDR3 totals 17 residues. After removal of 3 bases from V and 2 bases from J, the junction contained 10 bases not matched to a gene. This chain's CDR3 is CASSDPRQGTLTDTQYF. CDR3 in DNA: TGTGCCAGCAGTGATCCCCGACAGGGGACCCTCACAGATACGCAGTATTTT.

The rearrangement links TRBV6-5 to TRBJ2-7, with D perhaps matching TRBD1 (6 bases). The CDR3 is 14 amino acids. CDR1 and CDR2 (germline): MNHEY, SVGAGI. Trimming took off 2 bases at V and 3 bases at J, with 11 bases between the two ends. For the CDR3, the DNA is TGTGCCAGCAGTTACCGGACCAGGGGCTACGAGCAGTACTTC. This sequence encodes CASSYRTRGYEQYF.

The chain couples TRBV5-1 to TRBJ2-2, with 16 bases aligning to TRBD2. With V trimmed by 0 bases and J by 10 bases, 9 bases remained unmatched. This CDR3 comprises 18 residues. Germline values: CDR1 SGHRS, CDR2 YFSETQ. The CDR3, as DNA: TGCGCCAGCAGCTTGGCGGGACTAGCGGGGGGGCCCCGACTGGAGCTGTTTTTT. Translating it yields CASSLAGLAGGPRLELFF. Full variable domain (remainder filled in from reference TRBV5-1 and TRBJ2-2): KAGVTQTPRYLIKTRGQQVTLSCSPISGHRSVSWYQQTPGQGLQFLFEYFSETQRNKGNFPGRFSGRQFSNSRSEMNVSTLELGDSALYLCASSLAGLAGGPRLELFFGEGSRLTVL.

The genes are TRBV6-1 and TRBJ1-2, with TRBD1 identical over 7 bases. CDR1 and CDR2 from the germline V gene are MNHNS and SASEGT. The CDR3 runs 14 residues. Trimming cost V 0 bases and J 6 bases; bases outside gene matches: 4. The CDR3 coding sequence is TGTGCCAGCAGTGAAGCAACAGGGGTCAATGGCTACACCTTC. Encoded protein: CASSEATGVNGYTF.

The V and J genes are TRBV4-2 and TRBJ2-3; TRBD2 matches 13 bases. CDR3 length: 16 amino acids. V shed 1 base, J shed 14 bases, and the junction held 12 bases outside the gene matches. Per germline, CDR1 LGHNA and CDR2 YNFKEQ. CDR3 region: CASSQGHGTSGEALYF. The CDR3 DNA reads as TGTGCCAGCAGCCAAGGGCATGGGACTAGCGGGGAGGCCTTGTATTTT.

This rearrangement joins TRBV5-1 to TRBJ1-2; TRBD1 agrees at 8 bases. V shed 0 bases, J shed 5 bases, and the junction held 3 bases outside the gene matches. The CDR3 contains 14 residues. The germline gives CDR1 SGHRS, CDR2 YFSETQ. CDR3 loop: CASSLGQGRYGYTF. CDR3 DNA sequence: TGCGCCAGCAGCTTGGGACAGGGGAGGTATGGCTACACCTTC.

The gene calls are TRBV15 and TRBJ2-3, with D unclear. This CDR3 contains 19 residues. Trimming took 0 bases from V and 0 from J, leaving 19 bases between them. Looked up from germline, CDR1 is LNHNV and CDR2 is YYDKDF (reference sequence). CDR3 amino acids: CATSRDPVGFPRSTDTQYF. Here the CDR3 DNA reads TGTGCCACCAGCAGAGATCCGGTCGGGTTTCCCCGCAGCACAGATACGCAGTATTTT.

CDR3 sequence reads: CASRNREGTGELFF. Here the CDR3 DNA reads TGTGCCAGCAGAAACAGGGAGGGCACCGGGGAGCTGTTTTTT. The chain couples TRBV6-4 to TRBJ2-2; TRBD2 is a possible D gene (7 bases). Deletions cut 6 bases from V and 4 bases from J, with 12 bases between. The CDR3 is 14 residues long. Germline V gives CDR1 MRHNA, CDR2 SNTAGT.